These 24 T cell receptor beta chains originate from one sample sequenced in a study of blood T cell repertoires in COVID-19. The protocol was immunoSEQ multiplex PCR, while the TCRdb copy is restricted to in-frame clones and leaves out a portion. In the table there are over 200,000 clones, 81% of which are singletons. The sample comprised PBMCs or T cells enriched from blood (not recorded which). The receptors originated from a man in his forties who had recovered from COVID-19.

This clone was picked up a small number of times. The V and J genes are TRBV27 and TRBJ1-3; the D is unclear. This CDR3 comprises 15 residues. The V end was cut by 2 bases, the J end by 0 bases, with 8 bases between. CDR1 is MNHEY, CDR2 SMNVEV, per germline (reference sequence). The CDR3: CASSLGQNSGNTIYF. The CDR3 nucleotides are TGTGCCAGCAGTTTAGGGCAGAACTCTGGAAACACCATATATTTT.

The chain uses TRBV30 and TRBJ2-7; 13 bases are shared with TRBD2. CDR1 is GTSNPN, CDR2 SVGIG, per germline (reference sequence). V was pared by 2 bases and J by 6 bases, with 4 bases of the junction left unmatched. The CDR3 runs 14 residues. The CDR3 region has the DNA TGTGCCTGGAGTCAGACTAGCGGGAGGCTCGAGCAGTACTTC. Encoded protein: CAWSQTSGRLEQYF.

The gene calls are TRBV6-4 and TRBJ1-2, with 8 bases identical to TRBD1. The CDR3 sequence is 15 residues long. V shed 5 bases and J 0 bases; nucleotides not matched to a gene: 5. Per germline, CDR1 MRHNA and CDR2 SNTAGT. The CDR3 nucleotides read TGTGCCAGCAGTACGACAGGGGAGGCTAACTATGGCTACACCTTC. Protein: CASSTTGEANYGYTF.

The chain recombines TRBV29-1 with TRBJ1-1; 8 bases align to TRBD1. The CDR3 is 11 amino acids. The V and J ends lost 7 bases and 14 bases, in that order; junction bases with no gene match: 12. Germline-derived CDR1 and CDR2 are SQVTM and ANQGSEA. This CDR3 reads CSARTGRGEFF. In nucleotides, the CDR3 is TGCAGCGCCCGGACAGGGAGGGGGGAGTTCTTT.

V and J are TRBV18 and TRBJ1-5; 7 bases align to TRBD1. The germline V gene encodes CDR1 KGHSH and CDR2 LQKENI. The V segment lost 3 bases and the J segment 3 bases; nucleotides outside the gene matches: 2. This CDR3 contains 14 residues. The CDR3, as DNA: TGTGCCAGCTCACCTACAGGGGACAATCAGCCCCAGCATTTT. Its translation: CASSPTGDNQPQHF.

The chain combines TRBV6-5 with TRBJ2-1; 7 bases match TRBD1. There are 15 residues in the CDR3. After removal of 5 bases from V and 10 bases from J, the junction contained 14 bases not matched to a gene. Germline values: CDR1 MNHEY, CDR2 SVGAGI. Written as DNA, the CDR3 is TGTGCCAGCAGTCCCACGACAGGGCCGGTTAACGAGCAGTTCTTC. It specifies CASSPTTGPVNEQFF.

The chain has TRBV19 and TRBJ1-5; TRBD1 agrees at 9 bases. The germline V gene encodes CDR1 LNHDA and CDR2 SQIVND (reference sequence). With V trimmed by 6 bases and J by 0 bases, 3 bases remained unmatched. This CDR3 has 15 amino acids. DNA of the CDR3: TGTGCCAGTAGAAGGACAGGGGATAGCAATCAGCCCCAGCATTTT. It yields the protein CASRRTGDSNQPQHF.

This sequence joins TRBV11-2 and TRBJ2-7; 8 bases are a match to TRBD2. CDR1 and CDR2 from the germline V gene are SGHAT and FQNNGV. With V trimmed by 10 bases and J by 3 bases, 8 bases remained unmatched. This CDR3 is 13 amino acids long. This CDR3 reads CATGASGFYEQYF. CDR3 DNA: TGTGCCACTGGGGCTAGCGGGTTCTACGAGCAGTACTTC. Using reference TRBV11-2 and TRBJ2-7 for the parts outside the CDR3, the full variable domain is EAGVAQSPRYKIIEKRQSVAFWCNPISGHATLYWYQQILGQGPKLLIQFQNNGVVDDSQLPKDRFSAERLKGVDSTLKIQPAKLEDSAVYLCATGASGFYEQYFGPGTRLTVT.

The rearrangement joins TRBV9 to TRBJ1-1; D not resolved. Germline V CDR1 and CDR2: SGDLS, YYNGEE. Trimming removed 0 bases at V and 1 base at J, with 4 bases between. This CDR3 region has 13 residues. The CDR3 DNA reads as TGTGCCAGCAGCGTAGGGAGGAACACTGAAGCTTTCTTT. Amino acids: CASSVGRNTEAFF.

V and J are TRBV12-5 and TRBJ2-3, with 7 bases aligning to TRBD2. The CDR3 sequence is 16 residues long. Per the germline V gene, CDR1 is LGHNT and CDR2 is FRNRAP. Trimming took 0 bases from V and 5 from J; bases not matched to a gene: 8. The CDR3 spells CASGLVLGGSGDTQYF. The CDR3 DNA is TGTGCTAGTGGTTTGGTACTGGGCGGGAGCGGAGATACGCAGTATTTT.

This clone showed up just once. The chain recombines TRBV9 with TRBJ1-6; possibly TRBD1 for D (6 bases). In germline, CDR1 is SGDLS, CDR2 YYNGEE. The ends were cut back, 4 bases at V and 10 bases at J, with 12 bases in the middle. This CDR3 is 13 amino acids long. The CDR3 loop is CASSRTEGSPLHF. The CDR3 DNA sequence: TGTGCCAGCAGCCGGACAGAAGGGTCACCCCTCCACTTT. Full variable domain (missing parts from reference TRBV9 and TRBJ1-6): DSGVTQTPKHLITATGQRVTLRCSPRSGDLSVYWYQQSLDQGLQFLIQYYNGEERAKGNILERFSAQQFPDLHSELNLSSLELGDSALYFCASSRTEGSPLHFGNGTRLTVT.

The chain recombines TRBV27 with TRBJ1-5; D is unresolved. Trimming pared 2 bases from V and 4 bases from J, leaving 6 bases between. The germline V gene encodes CDR1 MNHEY and CDR2 SMNVEV (reference sequence). This CDR3 has 13 amino acids. Here the CDR3 reads CASSLEVNQPQHF. The DNA for the CDR3 is TGTGCCAGCAGTTTAGAGGTGAATCAGCCCCAGCATTTT.

The chain carries TRBV19 and TRBJ2-7, with 13 bases matching TRBD2. V trimming: 5 bases; J trimming: 7 bases; junction bases outside the gene matches: 8. The CDR3 spans 15 residues. Germline V gene lookup returns CDR1 LNHDA and CDR2 SQIVND (reference sequence). The CDR3 sequence: CASSPGLAGVSEQYF. The CDR3 DNA reads TGTGCCAGTAGTCCAGGACTAGCGGGGGTGAGTGAGCAGTACTTC.

This clone was counted once. The chain is built from TRBV19 and TRBJ1-5; the D gene is possibly TRBD1 (5 bases). Deletions cut 0 bases from V and 0 bases from J, with 9 bases between. There are 16 residues in the CDR3. From germline, CDR1 is LNHDA and CDR2 SQIVND (reference sequence). The DNA of the CDR3 is TGTGCCAGTAGTATAGAAGGGGCAACTAGCAATCAGCCCCAGCATTTT. Translating gives CASSIEGATSNQPQHF.

This chain joins TRBV6-4 and TRBJ2-1; 10 bases align to TRBD2. The V segment lost 3 bases and the J segment 6 bases; nucleotides outside the gene matches: 8. The CDR3 length is 16 residues. Germline CDR1 MRHNA, CDR2 SNTAGT. As DNA, the CDR3 is TGTGCCAGCAGTGATCAAGCGGGAGGGTGGGGCAATGAGCAGTTCTTC. It codes for CASSDQAGGWGNEQFF.

The chain combines TRBV19 with TRBJ2-1; tentative D call: TRBD2 (6 bases). Trimming took 5 bases from V and 1 from J, leaving 15 bases between them. Germline V gene data show CDR1 as LNHDA and CDR2 as SQIVND (reference sequence). The CDR3 length is 16 residues. CDR3 in amino acids: CASSATGTLSYNEQFF. CDR3 sequence (DNA): TGTGCCAGTAGTGCGACCGGGACTTTGTCCTACAATGAGCAGTTCTTC.

This clone was seen a few times. The V gene is TRBV14, the J gene TRBJ1-6; D remains unclear. Germline loops: CDR1 SGHDN, CDR2 FVKESK. Trimming pared 0 bases from V and 4 bases from J, leaving 7 bases between. The CDR3 covers 15 residues. The CDR3 DNA follows: TGTGCCAGCAGCCAAGATGCGGCTTATAATTCACCCCTCCACTTT. As protein: CASSQDAAYNSPLHF.

This CDR3 reads CASSPLAGTGELFF. DNA of the CDR3: TGCGCCAGCAGCCCCTTAGCGGGCACCGGGGAGCTGTTTTTT. V is TRBV5-1 and J is TRBJ2-2, with 7 bases fitting TRBD2. CDR3 length: 14 amino acids. The V gene end was trimmed by 4 bases and the J gene end by 4 bases; junction bases not matched to a gene: 4. The germline V gene has CDR1 SGHRS and CDR2 YFSETQ.

The V and J genes are TRBV18 and TRBJ1-3, with 7 bases identical to TRBD1. Germline-derived CDR1 and CDR2 are KGHSH and LQKENI. This CDR3 contains 15 residues. With 4 bases clipped from V and 2 bases from J, the junction kept 5 bases outside the gene matches. The CDR3: CASSQSTGAGNTIYF. As DNA, the CDR3 is TGTGCCAGCTCACAATCCACAGGGGCTGGAAACACCATATATTTT.

This chain's CDR3 is CASSYSRNRGYTEAFF. The CDR3 DNA is TGTGCCAGCAGTTACTCCCGAAACAGGGGGTATACTGAAGCTTTCTTT. The genes are TRBV6-6 and TRBJ1-1; 8 bases align to TRBD1. This CDR3 has 16 residues. The trim removed 0 bases at V and 5 bases at J, leaving 8 bases unmatched. In germline, CDR1 is MNHNY, CDR2 SVGAGI (reference sequence).

The chain carries TRBV10-3 and TRBJ1-4; D gene unclear. V was pared by 10 bases and J by 0 bases, with 9 bases between. There are 13 residues in the CDR3. The germline CDR1 and CDR2 sequences are ENHRY and SYGVKD. The CDR3 bases are TGTGCCACGAGCCTTCCAACTAATGAAAAACTGTTTTTT. It specifies CATSLPTNEKLFF.

This clone was found a few times. The genes are TRBV5-1 and TRBJ1-1; D possibly corresponds to TRBD1 (6 bases). This CDR3 is built from 14 residues. CDR1 is SGHRS and CDR2 is YFSETQ in the germline V gene. The ends were cut back, 7 bases at V and 1 base at J, with 14 bases in the middle. This CDR3 reads CASFQGFENTEAFF. CDR3 DNA: TGCGCCAGCTTCCAGGGGTTCGAGAACACTGAAGCTTTCTTT. The full variable domain, with the rest looked up from reference TRBV5-1 and TRBJ1-1, is KAGVTQTPRYLIKTRGQQVTLSCSPISGHRSVSWYQQTPGQGLQFLFEYFSETQRNKGNFPGRFSGRQFSNSRSEMNVSTLELGDSALYLCASFQGFENTEAFFGQGTRLTVV.

This clone came up once. Here the CDR3 reads CASSPGLAGAGELFF. CDR3 nucleotide sequence: TGCGCCAGCAGCCCGGGACTAGCGGGGGCCGGGGAGCTGTTTTTT. The J gene is TRBJ2-2, the V gene TRBV5-1, with TRBD2 identical over 14 bases. Per the germline V gene, CDR1 is SGHRS and CDR2 is YFSETQ. The CDR3 consists of 15 residues. V shed 4 bases, J shed 6 bases, and the junction held 2 bases outside the gene matches.

Only one count was recorded for this clone. The chain combines TRBV11-2 with TRBJ2-7, with TRBD1 identical over 7 bases. From germline, CDR1 is SGHAT and CDR2 FQNNGV. The CDR3 covers 12 residues. CDR3 sequence: CAIKQGKSEQYF. The CDR3 DNA reads as TGTGCGATAAAACAGGGGAAGTCCGAGCAGTACTTC.